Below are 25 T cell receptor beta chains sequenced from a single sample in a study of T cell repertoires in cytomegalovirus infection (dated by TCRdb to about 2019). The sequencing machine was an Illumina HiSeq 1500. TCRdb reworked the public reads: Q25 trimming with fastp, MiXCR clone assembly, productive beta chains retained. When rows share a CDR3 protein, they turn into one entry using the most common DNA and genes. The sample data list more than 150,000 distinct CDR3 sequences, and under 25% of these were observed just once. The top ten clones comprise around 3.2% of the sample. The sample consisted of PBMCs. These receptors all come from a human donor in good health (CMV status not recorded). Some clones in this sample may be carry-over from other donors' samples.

DNA for the CDR3: TGTGCCAGCAGCCTCTCCCTGGACCGGAACATTCAGTACTTC. Amino acid sequence: CASSLSLDRNIQYF. The chain joins TRBV14 to TRBJ2-4, with D unclear. Germline V gives CDR1 SGHDN, CDR2 FVKESK. The CDR3 length is 14 residues. V shed 4 bases and J shed 7 bases, with 14 bases lying between them.

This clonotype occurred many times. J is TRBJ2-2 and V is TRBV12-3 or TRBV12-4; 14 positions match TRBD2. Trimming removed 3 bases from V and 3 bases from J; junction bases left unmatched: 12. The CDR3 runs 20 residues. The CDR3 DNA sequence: TGTGCCAGCAGTTTCGCCCGACTAGCGGGAGGGCCAGGGGACACCGGGGAGCTGTTTTTT. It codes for CASSFARLAGGPGDTGELFF.

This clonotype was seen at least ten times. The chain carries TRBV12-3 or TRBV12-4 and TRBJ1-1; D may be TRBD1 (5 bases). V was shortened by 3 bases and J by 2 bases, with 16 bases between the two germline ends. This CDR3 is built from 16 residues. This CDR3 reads CASSFPSDGTNTEAFF. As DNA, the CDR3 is TGTGCCAGCAGTTTTCCCTCAGATGGGACCAACACTGAAGCTTTCTTT.

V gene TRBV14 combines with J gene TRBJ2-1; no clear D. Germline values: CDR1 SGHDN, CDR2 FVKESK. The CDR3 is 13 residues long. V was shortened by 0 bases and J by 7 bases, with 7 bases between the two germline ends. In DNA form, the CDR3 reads TGTGCCAGCAGCCAAGAGTCCGGAAATGAGCAGTTCTTC. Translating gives CASSQESGNEQFF.

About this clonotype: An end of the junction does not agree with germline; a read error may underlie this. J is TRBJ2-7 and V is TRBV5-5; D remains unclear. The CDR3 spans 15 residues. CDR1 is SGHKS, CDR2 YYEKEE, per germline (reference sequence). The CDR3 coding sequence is TGTCCCAGCAGCTTGTTCCCTTACAGAGACTACGAGCAGTACTTC. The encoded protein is CPSSLFPYRDYEQYF.

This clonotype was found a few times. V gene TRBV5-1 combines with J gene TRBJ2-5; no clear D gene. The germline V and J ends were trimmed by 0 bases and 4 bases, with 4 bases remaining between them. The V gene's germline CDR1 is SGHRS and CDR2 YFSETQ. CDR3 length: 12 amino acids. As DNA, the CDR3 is TGCGCCAGCAGCTTGGCTTCAGAGACCCAGTACTTC. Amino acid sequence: CASSLASETQYF. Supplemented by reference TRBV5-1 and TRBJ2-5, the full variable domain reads KAGVTQTPRYLIKTRGQQVTLSCSPISGHRSVSWYQQTPGQGLQFLFEYFSETQRNKGNFPGRFSGRQFSNSRSEMNVSTLELGDSALYLCASSLASETQYFGPGTRLLVL.

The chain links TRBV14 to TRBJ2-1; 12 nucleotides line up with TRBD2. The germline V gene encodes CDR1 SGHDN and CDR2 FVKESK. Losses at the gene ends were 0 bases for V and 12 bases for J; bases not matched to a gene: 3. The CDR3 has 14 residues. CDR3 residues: CASSQETSGGSQFF. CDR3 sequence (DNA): TGTGCCAGCAGCCAAGAGACTAGCGGGGGTTCGCAGTTCTTC.

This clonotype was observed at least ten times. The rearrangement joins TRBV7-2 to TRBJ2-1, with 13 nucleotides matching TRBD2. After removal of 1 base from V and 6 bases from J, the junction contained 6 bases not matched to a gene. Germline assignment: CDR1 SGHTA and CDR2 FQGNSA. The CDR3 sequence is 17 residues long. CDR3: CASSLGPTSGRANEQFF. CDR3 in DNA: TGTGCCAGCAGCTTAGGCCCCACTAGCGGGAGGGCCAATGAGCAGTTCTTC.

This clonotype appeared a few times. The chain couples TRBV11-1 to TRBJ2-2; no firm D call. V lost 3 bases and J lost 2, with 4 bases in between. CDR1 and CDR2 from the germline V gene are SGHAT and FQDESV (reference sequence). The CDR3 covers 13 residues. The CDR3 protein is CASSFSNTGELFF. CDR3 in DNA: TGTGCCAGCAGCTTTAGTAACACCGGGGAGCTGTTTTTT.

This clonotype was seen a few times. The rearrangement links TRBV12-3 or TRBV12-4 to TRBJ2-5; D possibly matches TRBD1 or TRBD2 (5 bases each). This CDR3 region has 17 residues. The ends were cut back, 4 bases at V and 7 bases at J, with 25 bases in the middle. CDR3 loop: CASSSPQDRGNDGTQYF. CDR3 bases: TGTGCCAGCAGTTCCCCCCAAGACAGAGGGAACGACGGGACCCAGTACTTC.

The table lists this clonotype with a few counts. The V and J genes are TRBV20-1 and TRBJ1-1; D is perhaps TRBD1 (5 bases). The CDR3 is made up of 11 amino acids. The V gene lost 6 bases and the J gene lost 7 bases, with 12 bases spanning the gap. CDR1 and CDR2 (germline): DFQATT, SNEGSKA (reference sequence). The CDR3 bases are TGCAGTGCGAGGGACGGATATGAAGCTTTCTTT. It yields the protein CSARDGYEAFF.

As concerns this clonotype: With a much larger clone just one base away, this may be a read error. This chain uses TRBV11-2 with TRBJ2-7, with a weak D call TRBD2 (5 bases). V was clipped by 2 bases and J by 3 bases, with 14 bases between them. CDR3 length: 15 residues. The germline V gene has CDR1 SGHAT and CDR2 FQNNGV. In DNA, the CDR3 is TGTGCCAGCAGCTTACGTCCAGAGGGAGTCTACGAGCAGTACTTC. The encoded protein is CASSLRPEGVYEQYF.

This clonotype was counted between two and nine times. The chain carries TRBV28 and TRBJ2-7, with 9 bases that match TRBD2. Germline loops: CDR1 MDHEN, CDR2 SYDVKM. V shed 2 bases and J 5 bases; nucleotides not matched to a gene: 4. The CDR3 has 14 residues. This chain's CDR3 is CASSLIAGDHEQYF. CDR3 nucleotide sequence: TGTGCCAGCAGTTTAATAGCGGGAGACCACGAGCAGTACTTC.

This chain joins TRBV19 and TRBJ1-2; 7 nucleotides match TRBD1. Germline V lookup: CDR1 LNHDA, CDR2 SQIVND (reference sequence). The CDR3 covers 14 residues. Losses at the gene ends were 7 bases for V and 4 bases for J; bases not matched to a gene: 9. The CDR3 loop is CASNTGAGGYGYTF. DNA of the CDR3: TGTGCCAGTAATACAGGGGCAGGGGGCTATGGCTACACCTTC.

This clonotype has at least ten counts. The CDR3 coding sequence is TGTGCCAGCAGCACCCTACACTATAATTCACCCCTCCACTTT. Amino acids: CASSTLHYNSPLHF. The V gene is TRBV7-2, the J gene TRBJ1-6; D unresolved. CDR3 length: 14 amino acids. With 5 bases removed from V and 3 bases from J, the gap between germline ends came to 8 bases. Germline V gene lookup returns CDR1 SGHTA and CDR2 FQGNSA.

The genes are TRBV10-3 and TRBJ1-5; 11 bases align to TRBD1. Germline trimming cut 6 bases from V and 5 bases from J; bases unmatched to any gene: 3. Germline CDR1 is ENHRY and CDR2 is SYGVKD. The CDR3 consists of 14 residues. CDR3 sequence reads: CAISRTGGDQPQHF. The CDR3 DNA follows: TGTGCCATCAGCCGGACAGGGGGCGATCAGCCCCAGCATTTT.

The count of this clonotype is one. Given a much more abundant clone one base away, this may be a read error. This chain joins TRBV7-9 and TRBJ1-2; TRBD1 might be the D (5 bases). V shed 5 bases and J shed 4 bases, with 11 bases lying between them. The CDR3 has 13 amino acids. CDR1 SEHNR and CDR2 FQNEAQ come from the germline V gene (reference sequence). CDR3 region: CASSPGSGYGYTF. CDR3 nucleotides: TGTGCCAGCAGCCCAGGGTCAGGCTATGGCTACACCTTC.

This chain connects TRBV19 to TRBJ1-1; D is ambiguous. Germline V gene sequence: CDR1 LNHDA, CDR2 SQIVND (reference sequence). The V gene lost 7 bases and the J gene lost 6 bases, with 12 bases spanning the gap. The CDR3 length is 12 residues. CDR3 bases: TGTGCCAGTACCGCGGTGGGGTCTGAAGCTTTCTTT. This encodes CASTAVGSEAFF.

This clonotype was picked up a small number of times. CDR3 residues: CASSLGVAGTRTDTQYF. The CDR3 nucleotides are TGTGCCAGCAGTCTCGGGGTAGCGGGAACCCGCACAGATACGCAGTATTTT. This rearrangement joins TRBV6-2 or TRBV6-3 to TRBJ2-3; 8 positions match TRBD2. The ends lost 5 bases at V and 1 base at J; junction bases unmatched: 11. CDR1 is MNHEY and CDR2 is SVGEGT in the germline V gene. The CDR3 is 17 residues long.

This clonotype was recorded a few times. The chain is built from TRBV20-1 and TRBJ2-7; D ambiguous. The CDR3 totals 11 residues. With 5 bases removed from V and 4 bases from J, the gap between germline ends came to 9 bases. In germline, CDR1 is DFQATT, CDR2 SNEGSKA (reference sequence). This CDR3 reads CSADEAYEQYF. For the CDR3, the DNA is TGCAGTGCTGATGAAGCTTACGAGCAGTACTTC.

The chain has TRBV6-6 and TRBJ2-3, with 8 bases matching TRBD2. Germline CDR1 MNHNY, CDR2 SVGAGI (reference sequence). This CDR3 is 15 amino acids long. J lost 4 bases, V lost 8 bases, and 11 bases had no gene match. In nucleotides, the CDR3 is TGTGCCAGCGGGCCAGCGGGGGCTTCCCCAGATACGCAGTATTTT. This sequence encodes CASGPAGASPDTQYF.

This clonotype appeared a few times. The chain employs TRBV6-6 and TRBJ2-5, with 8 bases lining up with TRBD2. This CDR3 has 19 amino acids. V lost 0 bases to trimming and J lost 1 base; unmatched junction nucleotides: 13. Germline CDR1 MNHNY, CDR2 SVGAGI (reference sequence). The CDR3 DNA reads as TGTGCCAGCAGTTACTCTCGGCCCAGCGGAGCGGGGGTCCAAGAGACCCAGTACTTC. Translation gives CASSYSRPSGAGVQETQYF.

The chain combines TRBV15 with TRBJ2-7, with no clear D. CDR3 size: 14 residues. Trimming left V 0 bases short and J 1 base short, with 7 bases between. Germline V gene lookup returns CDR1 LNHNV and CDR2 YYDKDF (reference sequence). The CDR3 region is CATSRDTASYEQYF. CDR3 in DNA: TGTGCCACCAGCAGAGATACGGCTTCCTACGAGCAGTACTTC.

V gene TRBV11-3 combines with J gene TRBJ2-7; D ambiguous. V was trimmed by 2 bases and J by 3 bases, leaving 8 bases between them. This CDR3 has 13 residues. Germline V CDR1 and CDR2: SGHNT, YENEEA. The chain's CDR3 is CASSLFAYYEQYF. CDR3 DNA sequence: TGTGCCAGCAGCTTATTCGCCTACTACGAGCAGTACTTC.

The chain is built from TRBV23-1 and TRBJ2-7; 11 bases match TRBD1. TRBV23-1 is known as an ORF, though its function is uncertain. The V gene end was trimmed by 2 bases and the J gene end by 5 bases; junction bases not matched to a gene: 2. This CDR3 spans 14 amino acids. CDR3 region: CASSQRDRGDEQYF. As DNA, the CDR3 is TGCGCCAGCAGTCAAAGGGACAGGGGGGACGAGCAGTACTTC.